The text below deals with one T cell receptor (beta chain). The junction and the germline gene differ at one end; a read error may be behind it. This entry belongs to a study of blood T cell repertoires in COVID-19. Background on the study: Collection of acute and convalescent COVID-19 samples took place in the United States, Italy and Spain. Sources were T cells, B-cell-depleted T cells, or PBMCs; the material itself was cDNA or gDNA.

Authors' data handling: Amplification with reference gene primers provided the estimates of nucleated cell counts. This table comes from immunoSEQ multiplex PCR, and its TCRdb copy is limited to in-frame clones, with some not included. For V, J and clone size, that table is used; D and trimming come from the DNA. The profile shows about 490,000 clones, 80% to 90% of them singletons. CDR1 and CDR2 (germline): SSHAT, FNYEAQ (reference sequence). This CDR3 has 15 residues. Sequenced material: peripheral blood. The clonotype originates from a human donor in a cohort sampled during active COVID-19. The chain joins TRBV7-7 to TRBJ2-1, with D perhaps matching TRBD1 (7 bases). The CDR3 reads CASSLGRGVHNEQFF. The CDR3 DNA sequence: TGTGCTAGCAGCTTGGGCAGGGGGGTACACAATGAGCAGTTCTTC.